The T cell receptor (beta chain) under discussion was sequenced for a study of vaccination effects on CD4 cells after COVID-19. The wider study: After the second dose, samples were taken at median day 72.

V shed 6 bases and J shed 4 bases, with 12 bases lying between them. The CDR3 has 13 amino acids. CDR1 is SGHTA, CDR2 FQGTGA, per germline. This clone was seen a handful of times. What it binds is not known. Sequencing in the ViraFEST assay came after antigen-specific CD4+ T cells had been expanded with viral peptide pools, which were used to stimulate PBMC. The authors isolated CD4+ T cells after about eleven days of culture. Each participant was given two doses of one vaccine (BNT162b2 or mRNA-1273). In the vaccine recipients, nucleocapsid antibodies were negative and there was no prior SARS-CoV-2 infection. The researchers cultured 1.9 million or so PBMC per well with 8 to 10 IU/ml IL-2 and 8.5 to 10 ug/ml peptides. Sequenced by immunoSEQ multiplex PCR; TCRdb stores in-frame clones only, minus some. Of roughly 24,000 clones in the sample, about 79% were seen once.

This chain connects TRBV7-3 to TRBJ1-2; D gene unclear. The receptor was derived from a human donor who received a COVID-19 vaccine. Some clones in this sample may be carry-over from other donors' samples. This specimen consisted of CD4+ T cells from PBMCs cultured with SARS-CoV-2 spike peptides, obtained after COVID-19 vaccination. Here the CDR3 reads CASSPGSLYGYTF. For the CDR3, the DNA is TGTGCCAGCAGTCCCGGGTCGCTCTATGGCTACACCTTC.